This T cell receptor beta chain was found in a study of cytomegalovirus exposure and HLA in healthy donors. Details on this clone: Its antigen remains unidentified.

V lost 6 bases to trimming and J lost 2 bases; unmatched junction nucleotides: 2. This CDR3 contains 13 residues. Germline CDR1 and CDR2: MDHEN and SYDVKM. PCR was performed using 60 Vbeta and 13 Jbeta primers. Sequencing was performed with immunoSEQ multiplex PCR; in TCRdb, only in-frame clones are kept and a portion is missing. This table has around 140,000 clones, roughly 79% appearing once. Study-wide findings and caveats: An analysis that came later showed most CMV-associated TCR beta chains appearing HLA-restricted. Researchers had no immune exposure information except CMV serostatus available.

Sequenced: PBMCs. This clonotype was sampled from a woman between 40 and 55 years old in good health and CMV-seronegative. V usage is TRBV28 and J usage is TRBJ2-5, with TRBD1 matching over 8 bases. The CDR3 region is CASRRQGQETQYF. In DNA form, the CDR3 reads TGTGCCAGCAGGAGACAGGGGCAAGAGACCCAGTACTTC. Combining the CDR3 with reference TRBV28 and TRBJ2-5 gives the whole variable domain DVKVTQSSRYLVKRTGEKVFLECVQDMDHENMFWYRQDPGLGLRLIYFSYDVKMKEKGDIPEGYSVSREKKERFSLILESASTNQTSMYLCASRRQGQETQYFGPGTRLLVL.